Given below is one TCR beta chain in context. Genomic DNA acted as the template from which TCR beta VDJ combination and CDR3 sequence profiling were carried out. MiXCR was run by TCRdb on the reads, yielding one entry per CDR3 protein. The data show 310,000 or so distinct CDR3 sequences, about 50% seen once. Sequenced patients had shown CD8+CD57+ cell expansion by flow cytometry. Untreated patients provided the blood samples, with no therapy given before sampling. These data originate in a study of CD8+CD57+ T cells in acquired aplastic anemia. The CDR3 length is 14 residues. Between the trimmed V and J ends, which lost 1 base and 1 base, there was a span of 8 bases. Germline V gives CDR1 SEHNR, CDR2 FQNEAQ (reference sequence).

Sequencing used sorted CD4+, CD8+, or CD8+CD57+ T cells (not recorded which) from PBMCs. The chain employs TRBV7-9 and TRBJ2-7; D is unresolved. This sequence originates from a human donor with aplastic anemia. The CDR3 loop reads CASSLVRVSYEQYF. In DNA, the CDR3 is TGTGCCAGCAGCTTAGTAAGGGTATCCTACGAGCAGTACTTC.